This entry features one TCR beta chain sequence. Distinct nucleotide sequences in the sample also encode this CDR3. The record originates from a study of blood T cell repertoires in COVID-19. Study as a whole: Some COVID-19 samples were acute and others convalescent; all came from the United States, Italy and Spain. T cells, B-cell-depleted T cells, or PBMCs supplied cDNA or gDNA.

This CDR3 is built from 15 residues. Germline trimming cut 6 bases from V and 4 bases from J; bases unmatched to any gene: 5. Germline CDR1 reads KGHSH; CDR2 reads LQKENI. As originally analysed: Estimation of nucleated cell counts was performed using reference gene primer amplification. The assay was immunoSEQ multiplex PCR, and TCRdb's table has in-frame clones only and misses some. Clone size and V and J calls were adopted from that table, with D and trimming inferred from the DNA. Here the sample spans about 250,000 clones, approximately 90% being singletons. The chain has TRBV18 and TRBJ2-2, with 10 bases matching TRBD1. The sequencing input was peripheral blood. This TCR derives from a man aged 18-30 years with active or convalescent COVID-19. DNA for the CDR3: TGTGCCAGCTCTCCGGGACAGGGGAGCACCGGGGAGCTGTTTTTT. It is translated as CASSPGQGSTGELFF.